A selection of T cell receptor beta chains follows, all from one sample in a study of blood T cell repertoires in COVID-19. The repertoire was sequenced with immunoSEQ multiplex PCR; TCRdb's copy has only in-frame clones and lacks some. The sample carries approximately 480,000 clones, 85% to 90% recorded once. The source material was peripheral blood. The receptors derive from a man aged 18 to 29 with COVID-19, enrolled during active disease. CDR3s include the opening cysteine and the closing phenylalanine or tryptophan. Fields, in order: D gene, V gene, J gene, clone size, CDR3 protein, CDR3 DNA. D genes are given only for firm matches. A clone size is listed for some rows: how often the clone was seen (once, few, many), or a class if it is expanded.

D: NA
V: TRBV5-1
J: TRBJ2-5
size: NA
CDR3: CASSREQETQYF
DNA: TGCGCCAGCAGCAGAGAACAAGAGACCCAGTACTTC

D: NA
V: TRBV27
J: TRBJ1-6
size: NA
CDR3: CASSLLDSSTLHF
DNA: TGTGCCAGCAGTTTATTGGACAGTTCCACCCTCCACTTT

D: TRBD1
V: TRBV11-2
J: TRBJ1-4
size: NA
CDR3: CASSSGQGAGEKLFF
DNA: TGTGCCAGCAGCTCGGGACAGGGGGCAGGGGAAAAACTGTTTTTT

D: TRBD1
V: TRBV7-9
J: TRBJ2-7
size: few
CDR3: CASSSGGLTYEQYF
DNA: TGTGCCAGCAGCTCAGGGGGCCTAACCTACGAGCAGTACTTC

D: NA
V: TRBV6-5
J: TRBJ1-4
size: NA
CDR3: CASSYRAVNEKLFF
DNA: TGTGCCAGCAGTTACCGTGCGGTGAATGAAAAACTGTTTTTT

D: TRBD2
V: TRBV2
J: TRBJ2-7
size: NA
CDR3: CASISSGRDEQYF
DNA: TGTGCCAGCATTAGTAGCGGGAGGGACGAGCAGTACTTC

D: NA
V: TRBV11-3
J: TRBJ2-1
size: NA
CDR3: CASSLGEARYNEQFF
DNA: TGTGCCAGCAGCCTTGGGGAGGCAAGGTACAATGAGCAGTTCTTC

D: TRBD2
V: TRBV6-6
J: TRBJ2-1
size: NA
CDR3: CASSYSGGDLNEQFF
DNA: TGTGCCAGCAGTTACTCGGGAGGGGACCTCAATGAGCAGTTCTTC

D: TRBD2
V: TRBV5-8
J: TRBJ2-2
size: NA
CDR3: CASSWGLAGTLNTGELFF
DNA: TGTGCCAGCAGCTGGGGACTAGCGGGGACGTTAAACACCGGGGAGCTGTTTTTT

D: NA
V: TRBV2
J: TRBJ1-5
size: NA
CDR3: CASSRGGYQPQHF
DNA: TGTGCCAGCTCCCGTGGGGGGTATCAGCCCCAGCATTTT

D: NA
V: TRBV2
J: TRBJ2-4
size: NA
CDR3: CASRVGVAKNIQYF
DNA: TGTGCCAGCAGGGTGGGCGTAGCCAAAAACATTCAGTACTTC

D: NA
V: TRBV18
J: TRBJ2-5
size: NA
CDR3: CASSPTGFRETQYF
DNA: TGTGCCAGCTCACCTACAGGGTTTCGAGAGACCCAGTACTTC

D: NA
V: TRBV3-1/TRBV3-2
J: TRBJ2-7
size: NA
CDR3: CASSQDTPGEQYF
DNA: TGTGCCAGCAGCCAAGACACTCCCGGCGAGCAGTACTTC

D: TRBD1
V: TRBV6-5
J: TRBJ2-5
size: NA
CDR3: CASFSANRGRETQYF
DNA: TGTGCCAGCTTCTCGGCAAACAGGGGGCGAGAGACCCAGTACTTC

D: NA
V: TRBV7-9
J: TRBJ2-7
size: NA
CDR3: CASALTPYEQYF
DNA: TGTGCCTCTGCGCTTACGCCTTACGAGCAGTACTTC

D: NA
V: TRBV11-2
J: TRBJ2-3
size: NA
CDR3: CASSSTADTQYF
DNA: TGTGCCAGCAGCTCCACAGCAGATACGCAGTATTTT

D: TRBD1
V: TRBV12-5
J: TRBJ2-1
size: NA
CDR3: CASGEYRGLEQFF
DNA: TGTGCTAGTGGTGAATACAGGGGGCTGGAGCAGTTCTTC

D: TRBD1
V: TRBV30
J: TRBJ1-5
size: NA
CDR3: CAWSASRDSHYSNQPQHF
DNA: TGTGCCTGGAGTGCTAGCCGGGACAGCCACTATAGCAATCAGCCCCAGCATTTT

D: TRBD1
V: TRBV27
J: TRBJ2-1
size: NA
CDR3: CASSTDRVRGYNEQFF
DNA: TGTGCCAGCAGTACAGACAGGGTTAGGGGGTACAATGAGCAGTTCTTC

D: TRBD1
V: TRBV4-1
J: TRBJ1-3
size: NA
CDR3: CASSQVSGGLGGNTIYF
DNA: TGCGCCAGCAGCCAAGTCTCAGGGGGCTTGGGGGGAAACACCATATATTTT

D: NA
V: TRBV18
J: TRBJ2-5
size: NA
CDR3: CASSPGPRETQYF
DNA: TGTGCCAGCTCACCAGGCCCCCGTGAGACCCAGTACTTC

D: TRBD1
V: TRBV7-9
J: TRBJ2-7
size: once
CDR3: CASSLNTGAYEQYF
DNA: TGTGCCAGCAGCCTGAATACAGGGGCCTACGAGCAGTACTTC

D: TRBD2
V: TRBV19
J: TRBJ2-3
size: NA
CDR3: CASSPGLADTDTQYF
DNA: TGTGCCAGTAGTCCAGGACTAGCGGACACAGATACGCAGTATTTT

D: TRBD2
V: TRBV9
J: TRBJ2-7
size: once
CDR3: CASSVAPSGLYEQYF
DNA: TGTGCCAGCAGCGTAGCGCCTAGCGGGCTTTACGAGCAGTACTTC

D: NA
V: TRBV5-4
J: TRBJ2-1
size: NA
CDR3: CASSLEQDYNEQFF
DNA: TGTGCCAGCAGCTTAGAACAGGATTACAATGAGCAGTTCTTC

D: NA
V: TRBV24-1
J: TRBJ2-3
size: NA
CDR3: CATSDLLRTSSTDTQYF
DNA: TGTGCCACCAGTGATCTCCTACGGACATCTAGCACAGATACGCAGTATTTT

D: NA
V: TRBV3-1/TRBV3-2
J: TRBJ1-2
size: NA
CDR3: CASSQGTVNYGYTF
DNA: TGTGCCAGCAGCCAAGGGACAGTCAACTATGGCTACACCTTC

D: TRBD2
V: TRBV28
J: TRBJ2-3
size: NA
CDR3: CASSNTLAGAPDTQYF
DNA: TGTGCCAGCAGTAACACCTTAGCGGGAGCCCCAGATACGCAGTATTTT

D: TRBD1
V: TRBV6-5
J: TRBJ1-2
size: NA
CDR3: CASSYVTGHYGYTF
DNA: TGTGCCAGCAGTTACGTGACAGGGCACTATGGCTACACCTTC

D: NA
V: TRBV28
J: TRBJ1-5
size: once
CDR3: CASSKGQPQHF
DNA: TGTGCCAGCAGCAAGGGGCAGCCCCAGCATTTT

D: NA
V: TRBV11-2
J: TRBJ2-7
size: NA
CDR3: CASSLVTASYEQYF
DNA: TGTGCCAGCAGCTTAGTTACAGCCTCCTACGAGCAGTACTTC

D: NA
V: TRBV11-2
J: TRBJ1-6
size: NA
CDR3: CASSLGQTMGSPLHF
DNA: TGTGCCAGCAGCTTAGGACAGACGATGGGTTCACCCCTCCACTTT

D: TRBD1
V: TRBV25-1
J: TRBJ2-7
size: NA
CDR3: CASSAVPGQGPSSYEQYF
DNA: TGTGCCAGCAGTGCCGTTCCGGGACAGGGGCCGAGCTCCTACGAGCAGTACTTC

D: TRBD1
V: TRBV12-5
J: TRBJ1-6
size: NA
CDR3: CASGEGQGYSPLHF
DNA: TGTGCTAGTGGAGAGGGACAGGGTTATTCACCCCTCCACTTT

D: TRBD2
V: TRBV6-6
J: TRBJ2-1
size: NA
CDR3: CASSQGTREPYNEQFF
DNA: TGTGCCAGCAGTCAGGGGACTAGAGAGCCGTACAATGAGCAGTTCTTC

D: TRBD2
V: TRBV4-1
J: TRBJ2-1
size: NA
CDR3: CASSQAKLAGVEQFF
DNA: TGCGCCAGCAGCCAAGCGAAACTAGCGGGGGTTGAGCAGTTCTTC

D: TRBD2
V: TRBV9
J: TRBJ2-3
size: once
CDR3: CASSVGIAGSTDTQYF
DNA: TGTGCCAGCAGCGTAGGGATAGCGGGGAGTACAGATACGCAGTATTTT

D: TRBD2
V: TRBV7-2
J: TRBJ2-7
size: NA
CDR3: CASSYTSGPYEQYF
DNA: TGTGCCAGCAGCTACACTAGCGGGCCCTACGAGCAGTACTTC

D: TRBD1
V: TRBV3-1/TRBV3-2
J: TRBJ2-7
size: NA
CDR3: CASSQGTGGTEYF
DNA: TGTGCCAGCAGCCAAGGGACAGGGGGCACTGAGTACTTC

D: NA
V: TRBV7-9
J: TRBJ1-5
size: NA
CDR3: CASSEDTQPQHF
DNA: TGTGCCAGCAGCGAAGACACTCAGCCCCAGCATTTT

D: TRBD2
V: TRBV4-1
J: TRBJ2-3
size: NA
CDR3: CASSQPRLAGEVNTQYF
DNA: TGCGCCAGCAGCCAACCCCGACTAGCGGGGGAGGTAAATACGCAGTATTTT

D: NA
V: TRBV7-2
J: TRBJ2-5
size: NA
CDR3: CASSLMRGTGQETQYF
DNA: TGTGCCAGCAGCTTAATGCGGGGGACAGGTCAAGAGACCCAGTACTTC

D: NA
V: TRBV5-4
J: TRBJ2-3
size: NA
CDR3: CASSLDQRSTDTQYF
DNA: TGTGCCAGCAGCTTGGACCAGAGGAGCACAGATACGCAGTATTTT

D: TRBD2
V: TRBV29-1
J: TRBJ2-7
size: NA
CDR3: CSVEVDSQERGGYEQYF
DNA: TGCAGCGTTGAGGTGGACAGCCAAGAGCGGGGGGGCTACGAGCAGTACTTC

D: TRBD1
V: TRBV11-2
J: TRBJ2-7
size: NA
CDR3: CASSQKKDRGAHEQYF
DNA: TGTGCCAGCAGCCAAAAAAAGGACAGGGGGGCCCACGAGCAGTACTTC

D: NA
V: TRBV7-9
J: TRBJ2-5
size: NA
CDR3: CASSLVGGQETQYF
DNA: TGTGCCAGCAGCTTAGTAGGGGGCCAAGAGACCCAGTACTTC

D: TRBD1
V: TRBV24-1
J: TRBJ2-1
size: few
CDR3: CATSDADRNSYNEQFF
DNA: TGTGCCACCAGTGATGCGGACAGGAATTCCTACAATGAGCAGTTCTTC

D: NA
V: TRBV2
J: TRBJ1-5
size: NA
CDR3: CASSRRGSSNQPQHF
DNA: TGTGCCAGCAGCCGACGGGGGTCGAGCAATCAGCCCCAGCATTTT

D: TRBD2
V: TRBV10-1
J: TRBJ2-3
size: NA
CDR3: CASSESKRGGTDTQYF
DNA: TGCGCCAGCAGTGAGTCAAAACGGGGGGGCACAGATACGCAGTATTTT

D: TRBD1
V: TRBV7-9
J: TRBJ1-6
size: NA
CDR3: CASSSGQGLSPLHF
DNA: TGTGCCAGCAGCTCCGGACAGGGGCTTTCACCCCTCCACTTT

D: NA
V: TRBV7-9
J: TRBJ2-5
size: NA
CDR3: CASRRGSSEETQYF
DNA: TGTGCCAGCAGAAGAGGTAGCAGTGAAGAGACCCAGTACTTC

D: TRBD2
V: TRBV7-6
J: TRBJ2-1
size: NA
CDR3: CASSLERLAGGNEQFF
DNA: TGTGCCAGCAGCTTAGAGAGACTAGCGGGGGGCAATGAGCAGTTCTTC

D: NA
V: TRBV4-2
J: TRBJ2-2
size: NA
CDR3: CASSQRTDVTGELFF
DNA: TGTGCCAGCAGCCAACGGACAGATGTGACCGGGGAGCTGTTTTTT

D: NA
V: TRBV15
J: TRBJ2-2
size: NA
CDR3: CATEGLWGPRGSGELFF
DNA: TGTGCCACCGAAGGGTTGTGGGGGCCCAGGGGCTCCGGGGAGCTGTTTTTT